Listed below are T cell receptor beta chains from one sample, sequenced in a study of regulatory T cells in long-lasting Graves disease. A single record per CDR3 protein comes from TCRdb applying MiXCR to the multiplex PCR reads. Seen here are a few hundred thousand distinct CDR3 sequences, 13% observed once, and the top ten hold 8% to 10%. This sample also appeared in a second study, on T cells in Graves' hyperthyroidism and ophthalmopathy.

Sequencing was performed on peripheral blood mononuclear cells (PBMCs), taken at new diagnosis, from a patient treated with antithyroid drugs. Source of these receptors: a man aged 25 to 40 with Graves disease. Both conserved end residues are part of each CDR3. D genes are given only for firm matches. Size tells how often a clone was seen (once, few, many) or the class of an expanded clone, and some rows leave it out.

abundance: many; d_gene: TRBD2; v_gene: TRBV5-1; j_gene: TRBJ2-7; CDR3nt: TGCGCCAGCAGCGCCGCGCCTAGGACTAGCGGGAGGGCCTACGAGCAGTACTTC; CDR3aa: CASSAAPRTSGRAYEQYF
abundance: few; d_gene: .; v_gene: TRBV9; j_gene: TRBJ2-2; CDR3nt: TGTGCCAGCAGCGTAGACCCAGCGTCCTACACCGGGGAGCTGTTTTTT; CDR3aa: CASSVDPASYTGELFF
abundance: many; d_gene: .; v_gene: TRBV6-1; j_gene: TRBJ1-2; CDR3nt: TGTGCCAGCAGTCAAAGAGACCGGGACAACTATGGCTACACCTTC; CDR3aa: CASSQRDRDNYGYTF
abundance: few; d_gene: .; v_gene: TRBV3-1; j_gene: TRBJ1-2; CDR3nt: TGTGCCAGCAGCCAAGACTGGCCCGGGGGCAACTATGGCTACACCTTC; CDR3aa: CASSQDWPGGNYGYTF
abundance: many; d_gene: TRBD2; v_gene: TRBV12-3/TRBV12-4; j_gene: TRBJ2-7; CDR3nt: TGTGCCAGCGGGGTCCGGGGGGAGGGCTACGAGCAGTACTTC; CDR3aa: CASGVRGEGYEQYF
abundance: many; d_gene: .; v_gene: TRBV12-3/TRBV12-4; j_gene: TRBJ2-6; CDR3nt: TGTGCCAGCAGCCTGGGACACCTCACGGCCAACGTCCTGACTTTC; CDR3aa: CASSLGHLTANVLTF
abundance: .; d_gene: TRBD1; v_gene: TRBV12-3/TRBV12-4; j_gene: TRBJ1-5; CDR3nt: TGTGCCAGCAGTTTAAGGGGACAGGGGATTCAGCCCCAGCATTTT; CDR3aa: CASSLRGQGIQPQHF
abundance: .; d_gene: .; v_gene: TRBV3-1; j_gene: TRBJ2-5; CDR3nt: TGTGCCAGCAGCCAAGAGACTGGAGAGACCCAGTACTTC; CDR3aa: CASSQETGETQYF
abundance: many; d_gene: .; v_gene: TRBV5-4; j_gene: TRBJ2-5; CDR3nt: TGTGCCAGCAGCCGCGATGTCCAGGAGACCCAGTACTTC; CDR3aa: CASSRDVQETQYF
abundance: few; d_gene: .; v_gene: TRBV7-2; j_gene: TRBJ2-3; CDR3nt: TGTGCCAGCAGCGTACGGTGGTCCCTCCGAACAGATACGCAGTATTTT; CDR3aa: CASSVRWSLRTDTQYF
abundance: .; d_gene: .; v_gene: TRBV11-3; j_gene: TRBJ2-6; CDR3nt: TGTGCCAGCAGCTTAGATAAGGGAACTGGGGCCAACGTCCTGACTTTC; CDR3aa: CASSLDKGTGANVLTF
abundance: many; d_gene: .; v_gene: TRBV2; j_gene: TRBJ2-4; CDR3nt: TGTGCCAGCAGGTCTACTCCCCCGGCCCAAAACATTCAGTACTTC; CDR3aa: CASRSTPPAQNIQYF
abundance: .; d_gene: .; v_gene: TRBV25-1; j_gene: TRBJ1-5; CDR3nt: TGTGCCAGCAGTGACCACAGGGGCAATCAGCCCCAGCATTTT; CDR3aa: CASSDHRGNQPQHF
abundance: many; d_gene: .; v_gene: TRBV29-1; j_gene: TRBJ2-3; CDR3nt: TGCAGCGTTGAAGGCCAAGGTGTTACAGATACGCAGTATTTT; CDR3aa: CSVEGQGVTDTQYF
abundance: many; d_gene: TRBD1; v_gene: TRBV5-6; j_gene: TRBJ1-1; CDR3nt: TGTGCCAGCAGCTACGGGACAGGGGGCACTGAAGCTTTCTTT; CDR3aa: CASSYGTGGTEAFF
abundance: few; d_gene: TRBD2; v_gene: TRBV9; j_gene: TRBJ2-2; CDR3nt: TGTGCCAGCGCGGAGACTAGCGTAAACACCGGGGAGCTGCTTTTT; CDR3aa: CASAETSVNTGELLF
abundance: few; d_gene: .; v_gene: TRBV28; j_gene: TRBJ2-7; CDR3nt: TGTGCCAGCAGCTTCAGGGGAGTGGCCGAGCAGTACTTC; CDR3aa: CASSFRGVAEQYF
abundance: .; d_gene: TRBD1; v_gene: TRBV6-1; j_gene: TRBJ2-7; CDR3nt: TGTGCCAGCAGCCCGGGACAGGGTTTATACGAGCAGTACTTC; CDR3aa: CASSPGQGLYEQYF
abundance: many; d_gene: .; v_gene: TRBV20-1; j_gene: TRBJ1-2; CDR3nt: TGCAGTGCCCCCGACGGTGGATCTAACTATGGCTACACCTTC; CDR3aa: CSAPDGGSNYGYTF
abundance: .; d_gene: .; v_gene: TRBV6-1; j_gene: TRBJ2-6; CDR3nt: TGTGCCAGCAGTGACGGCCGCGGCTCGGGGGTATCTGGGGCCAACGTCCTGACTTTC; CDR3aa: CASSDGRGSGVSGANVLTF
abundance: .; d_gene: TRBD1; v_gene: TRBV5-1; j_gene: TRBJ1-1; CDR3nt: TGCGCCAGCAGCTTGGTACAGGGGGCGTTCACTGAAGCTTTCTTT; CDR3aa: CASSLVQGAFTEAFF
abundance: .; d_gene: TRBD1; v_gene: TRBV29-1; j_gene: TRBJ2-1; CDR3nt: TGCAGCGTATCCAGGACAGGGAGCTCCTACAATGAGCAGTTCTTC; CDR3aa: CSVSRTGSSYNEQFF
abundance: .; d_gene: .; v_gene: TRBV30; j_gene: TRBJ2-3; CDR3nt: TGTGCCTGGAGTGTCCTCCTCCCCACAGATACGCAGTATTTT; CDR3aa: CAWSVLLPTDTQYF
abundance: many; d_gene: .; v_gene: TRBV28; j_gene: TRBJ2-3; CDR3nt: TGTGCCAGCACCCAGTGGCGGGTTCTCACAGATACGCAGTATTTT; CDR3aa: CASTQWRVLTDTQYF
abundance: few; d_gene: .; v_gene: TRBV5-1; j_gene: TRBJ1-1; CDR3nt: TGCGCCAGCAACCCGGGGGGGGAGGGGTGCACTGAAGCTTTCTTT; CDR3aa: CASNPGGEGCTEAFF
abundance: .; d_gene: TRBD1; v_gene: TRBV7-2; j_gene: TRBJ2-4; CDR3nt: TGTGCCAGCAGCTTAACGGGATGGACAGGGGGCTGGGTGATTCAGTACTTC; CDR3aa: CASSLTGWTGGWVIQYF
abundance: .; d_gene: TRBD1; v_gene: TRBV18; j_gene: TRBJ1-2; CDR3nt: TGTGCCAGCTCATCGGGACAGCCCGCCTTCTATGGCTACACCTTC; CDR3aa: CASSSGQPAFYGYTF
abundance: many; d_gene: TRBD2; v_gene: TRBV12-3/TRBV12-4; j_gene: TRBJ2-1; CDR3nt: TGTGCCAGCAGTTTTAGCGGGGGGGGCAATGAGCAGTTCTTC; CDR3aa: CASSFSGGGNEQFF
abundance: many; d_gene: TRBD1; v_gene: TRBV20-1; j_gene: TRBJ2-3; CDR3nt: TGCAGTGCTCCGGACAGGTTCAGCACAGATACGCAGTATTTT; CDR3aa: CSAPDRFSTDTQYF
abundance: many; d_gene: .; v_gene: TRBV5-4; j_gene: TRBJ1-1; CDR3nt: TGTGCCAGCAGCGTGACAGAGCAAGAAGCTTTCTTT; CDR3aa: CASSVTEQEAFF
abundance: many; d_gene: TRBD1; v_gene: TRBV10-2; j_gene: TRBJ2-1; CDR3nt: TGCGCCAGCGGTCGGACAGGCCATGATGAGCAGTTCTTC; CDR3aa: CASGRTGHDEQFF
abundance: many; d_gene: TRBD1; v_gene: TRBV28; j_gene: TRBJ2-2; CDR3nt: TGTGCCAGCAGTGGGCAGGGACAGGGGTGGACCGGGGAGCTGTTTTTT; CDR3aa: CASSGQGQGWTGELFF
abundance: .; d_gene: .; v_gene: TRBV5-1; j_gene: TRBJ1-3; CDR3nt: TGCGCCAGCAGCCCGGGAGTCAGAACCTCTGGAAACACCATATATTTT; CDR3aa: CASSPGVRTSGNTIYF
abundance: few; d_gene: TRBD1; v_gene: TRBV4-1; j_gene: TRBJ2-7; CDR3nt: TGCGCCAGCAGCCAAGTTTTGCAGGGGGCTTACGAGCAGTACTTC; CDR3aa: CASSQVLQGAYEQYF
abundance: few; d_gene: TRBD1; v_gene: TRBV7-8; j_gene: TRBJ1-1; CDR3nt: TGTGCCAGCAGCCGGACAGGGCTAATGAACACTGAAGCTTTCTTT; CDR3aa: CASSRTGLMNTEAFF
abundance: few; d_gene: .; v_gene: TRBV27; j_gene: TRBJ2-7; CDR3nt: TGTGCCAGCAGTCCCTCGCCTAGAGGGGACTACGAGCAGTACTTC; CDR3aa: CASSPSPRGDYEQYF
abundance: many; d_gene: TRBD2; v_gene: TRBV5-1; j_gene: TRBJ2-7; CDR3nt: TGCGCCAGCAGCCTGACTAGCCAGTCGGGCGAGCAGTACTTC; CDR3aa: CASSLTSQSGEQYF
abundance: many; d_gene: .; v_gene: TRBV27; j_gene: TRBJ1-1; CDR3nt: TGTGCCAGCAGTTGGGGCTCTGAAGCTTTCTTT; CDR3aa: CASSWGSEAFF
abundance: many; d_gene: TRBD2; v_gene: TRBV20-1; j_gene: TRBJ2-7; CDR3nt: TGCAGTGCTGTAGGGCTAGCGGGGACCTACGAGCAGTACTTC; CDR3aa: CSAVGLAGTYEQYF
abundance: many; d_gene: TRBD1; v_gene: TRBV6-5; j_gene: TRBJ1-6; CDR3nt: TGTGCCAGCAGTTACCAAACAGGGGCGGGTTCACCCCTCCACTTT; CDR3aa: CASSYQTGAGSPLHF
abundance: .; d_gene: TRBD1; v_gene: TRBV7-9; j_gene: TRBJ2-1; CDR3nt: TGTGCCAGCAGCACCGGGACAGGGTCAAATGAGCAGTTCTTC; CDR3aa: CASSTGTGSNEQFF
abundance: many; d_gene: .; v_gene: TRBV24-1; j_gene: TRBJ2-1; CDR3nt: TGTGCCACCAGTGATGGTGAGCGGACCCTGCTGGGGCAGTTCTTC; CDR3aa: CATSDGERTLLGQFF
abundance: many; d_gene: .; v_gene: TRBV15; j_gene: TRBJ1-1; CDR3nt: TGTGCCACCAGCAGAGATCCGAGGGACACTGAAGCTTTCTTT; CDR3aa: CATSRDPRDTEAFF
abundance: many; d_gene: .; v_gene: TRBV5-6; j_gene: TRBJ1-5; CDR3nt: TGTGCCAGCAGCTCAGGCCGGGACGCCCTTAGCAATCAGCCCCAGCATTTT; CDR3aa: CASSSGRDALSNQPQHF
abundance: .; d_gene: .; v_gene: TRBV4-1; j_gene: TRBJ1-1; CDR3nt: TGCGCCAGCAGCCAGGGACGGGCAATAGGCTGGAACACTGAAGCTTTCTTT; CDR3aa: CASSQGRAIGWNTEAFF